The 13 T cell receptor beta chains below all came from one sample that was sequenced in a study of blood T cell repertoires in COVID-19. TCRdb's table, derived via immunoSEQ multiplex PCR, lists solely in-frame clones and lacks some. The repertoire holds 250,000 to 350,000 clones, approximately 90% seen once, with around 2% in the top ten. Sequencing was done on a sample of PBMCs or T cells enriched from blood (not recorded which). These receptors originate from a woman aged 60-75 years in a cohort exposed to, infected with or recovered from COVID-19 (not recorded which).

The gene calls are TRBV9 and TRBJ2-1; 8 bases match TRBD2. Germline CDR1 reads SGDLS; CDR2 reads YYNGEE. The V gene end was trimmed by 0 bases and the J gene end by 7 bases; junction bases not matched to a gene: 9. This CDR3 has 16 amino acids. The CDR3 DNA reads as TGTGCCAGCAGCGTAGCCGGGACTAGAGGGCGGAATGAGCAGTTCTTC. As protein: CASSVAGTRGRNEQFF.

J is TRBJ2-3 and V is TRBV24-1, with D perhaps TRBD2 (6 bases). The CDR3 is 16 amino acids. The V gene's germline CDR1 is KGHDR and CDR2 SFDVKD. Trimming removed 5 bases from V and 3 bases from J, with 17 bases in between. CDR3 coding DNA: TGTGCCACCAGTGTCTCCCGGGGGTTTGGGACAGATACGCAGTATTTT. It encodes CATSVSRGFGTDTQYF.

The genes are TRBV7-8 and TRBJ2-3, with 10 nucleotides matching TRBD2. J gave up 2 bases and V 2 bases, and 4 bases lay outside the gene matches. Looked up from germline, CDR1 is SGHVS and CDR2 is FQNEAQ. The CDR3 length is 16 residues. The CDR3 nucleotides read TGTGCCAGCAGCTTAAGAAGCGGGAGGGACACAGATACGCAGTATTTT. This sequence encodes CASSLRSGRDTDTQYF.

The chain combines TRBV2 with TRBJ1-2; D gene ambiguous. Per the germline V gene, CDR1 is SNHLY and CDR2 is FYNNEI. V shed 8 bases and J shed 7 bases, with 14 bases lying between them. There are 12 residues in the CDR3. The CDR3 nucleotides read TGTGCCAGCGCGCCAGAGTCAGGTGGCTACACCTTC. It yields the protein CASAPESGGYTF.

The chain combines TRBV18 with TRBJ2-1; 7 bases fit TRBD2. V was clipped by 10 bases and J by 3 bases; unmatched bases: 12. The CDR3 is made up of 15 amino acids. CDR1 is KGHSH, CDR2 LQKENI, per germline. The CDR3 bases are TGTGCCACTTTACCCGGGACGGGGGGCTACAATGAGCAGTTCTTC. Translation: CATLPGTGGYNEQFF.

This clone is a singleton in its sample. This chain connects TRBV11-2 to TRBJ2-7; the match to TRBD1 covers 9 bases. After removal of 5 bases from V and 2 bases from J, the junction contained 10 bases not matched to a gene. Germline CDR1 and CDR2: SGHAT and FQNNGV. The CDR3 totals 16 residues. The CDR3 nucleotides are TGTGCCAGCAGCCCCGGACAGGGGCTCATTGCCTACGAGCAGTACTTC. Protein product: CASSPGQGLIAYEQYF.

V gene TRBV27 combines with J gene TRBJ2-1, with D possibly being TRBD2 (7 bases). The CDR3 spans 15 residues. In germline, CDR1 is MNHEY, CDR2 SMNVEV (reference sequence). Trimming cost V 3 bases and J 4 bases, with 13 bases left between them. The CDR3 bases are TGTGCCAGCAGTTTGGGGGCGGGAGCATACAATGAGCAGTTCTTC. It is translated as CASSLGAGAYNEQFF.

This rearrangement joins TRBV13 to TRBJ1-5; D is unresolved. V lost 5 bases and J 7 bases, leaving 9 bases between the germline ends. The germline V gene encodes CDR1 PRHDT and CDR2 FYEKMQ (reference sequence). CDR3 length: 12 residues. The CDR3 loop is CASSGLGQPQHF. The CDR3 nucleotides read TGTGCCAGCAGCGGACTCGGGCAGCCCCAGCATTTT.

The chain links TRBV18 to TRBJ2-3; 9 bases agree with TRBD1. This CDR3 comprises 19 residues. V was clipped by 1 base and J by 0 bases; unmatched bases: 11. In germline, CDR1 is KGHSH, CDR2 LQKENI. The CDR3 bases are TGTGCCAGCTCACCACTATCCCCGAGCGGGACAGGGAGCACAGATACGCAGTATTTT. It codes for CASSPLSPSGTGSTDTQYF.

The chain is built from TRBV28 and TRBJ2-3, with 8 bases fitting TRBD1. The CDR3 runs 18 residues. Germline V gene data show CDR1 as MDHEN and CDR2 as SYDVKM. The junction had 12 bases not matched to a gene; V was cut back by 2 bases and J by 2 bases. CDR3 sequence (DNA): TGTGCCAGCAGTTTAGCGGAGACAGGGGCTTACCCCACAGATACGCAGTATTTT. Protein product: CASSLAETGAYPTDTQYF.

Remarks on this clone: The sample contains more than one DNA sequence encoding this CDR3. The chain links TRBV19 to TRBJ2-7; 13 bases fit TRBD2. This CDR3 has 15 residues. The germline V gene has CDR1 LNHDA and CDR2 SQIVND (reference sequence). The V segment lost 5 bases and the J segment 4 bases; nucleotides outside the gene matches: 5. CDR3 DNA sequence: TGTGCCAGTAGTCGGACTAGCGGGAGTTCTTACGAGCAGTACTTC. Translating gives CASSRTSGSSYEQYF.

In its sample, this clone was seen once. The chain employs TRBV28 and TRBJ1-2; 9 nucleotides match TRBD1. Germline lookup yields CDR1 MDHEN and CDR2 SYDVKM. The CDR3 totals 14 residues. With 6 bases clipped from V and 4 bases from J, the junction kept 6 bases outside the gene matches. As DNA, the CDR3 is TGTGCCAGCAGGGCTCCGGGACAGGGCTATGGCTACACCTTC. Protein sequence: CASRAPGQGYGYTF.

The genes are TRBV6-5 and TRBJ1-2; tentatively, D is TRBD1 (6 bases). The V gene lost 6 bases and the J gene lost 0 bases, with 11 bases spanning the gap. There are 14 residues in the CDR3. Germline CDR1 is MNHEY and CDR2 is SVGAGI. The CDR3 sequence: CASSRGQSNYGYTF. The CDR3 nucleotides read TGTGCCAGCAGCCGTGGACAGTCTAACTATGGCTACACCTTC.